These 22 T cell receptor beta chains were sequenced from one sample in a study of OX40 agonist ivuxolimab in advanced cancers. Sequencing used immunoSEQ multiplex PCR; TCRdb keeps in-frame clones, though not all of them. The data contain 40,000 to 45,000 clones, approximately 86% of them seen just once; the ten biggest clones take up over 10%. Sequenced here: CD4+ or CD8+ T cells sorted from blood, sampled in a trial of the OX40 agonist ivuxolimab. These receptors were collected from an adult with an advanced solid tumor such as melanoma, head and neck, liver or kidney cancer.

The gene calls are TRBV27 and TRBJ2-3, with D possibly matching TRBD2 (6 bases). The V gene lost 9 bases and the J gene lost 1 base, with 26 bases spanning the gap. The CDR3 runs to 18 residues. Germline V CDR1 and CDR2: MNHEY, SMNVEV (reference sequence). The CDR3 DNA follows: TGTGCCAGTCGGTTACGCCCCGGACGGGAGTTGCGCACAGATACGCAGTATTTT. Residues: CASRLRPGRELRTDTQYF.

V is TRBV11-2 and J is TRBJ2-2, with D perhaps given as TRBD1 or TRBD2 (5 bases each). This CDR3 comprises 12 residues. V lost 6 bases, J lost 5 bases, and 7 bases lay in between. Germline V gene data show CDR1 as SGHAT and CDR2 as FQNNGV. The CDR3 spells CASRRGTGELFF. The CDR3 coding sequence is TGTGCCAGCAGGAGGGGAACCGGGGAGCTGTTTTTT.

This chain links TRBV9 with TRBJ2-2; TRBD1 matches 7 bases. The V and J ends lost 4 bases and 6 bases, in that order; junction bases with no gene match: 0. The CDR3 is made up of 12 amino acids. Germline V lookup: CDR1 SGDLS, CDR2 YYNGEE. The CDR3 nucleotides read TGTGCCAGCAGCCAGGGGGCCGGGGAGCTGTTTTTT. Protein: CASSQGAGELFF. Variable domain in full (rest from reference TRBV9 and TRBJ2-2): DSGVTQTPKHLITATGQRVTLRCSPRSGDLSVYWYQQSLDQGLQFLIQYYNGEERAKGNILERFSAQQFPDLHSELNLSSLELGDSALYFCASSQGAGELFFGEGSRLTVL.

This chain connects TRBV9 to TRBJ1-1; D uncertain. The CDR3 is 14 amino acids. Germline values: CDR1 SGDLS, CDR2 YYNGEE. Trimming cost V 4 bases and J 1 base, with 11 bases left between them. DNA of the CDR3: TGTGCCAGCAGCCCGGAGGACGGGAACACTGAAGCTTTCTTT. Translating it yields CASSPEDGNTEAFF.

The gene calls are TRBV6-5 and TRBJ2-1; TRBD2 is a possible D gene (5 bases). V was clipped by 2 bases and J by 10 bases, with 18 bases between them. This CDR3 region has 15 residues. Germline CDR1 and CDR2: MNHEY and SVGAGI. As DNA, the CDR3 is TGTGCCAGCAGTTACGGATTAGCTGGAGGTGCCGAGCAGTTCTTC. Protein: CASSYGLAGGAEQFF.

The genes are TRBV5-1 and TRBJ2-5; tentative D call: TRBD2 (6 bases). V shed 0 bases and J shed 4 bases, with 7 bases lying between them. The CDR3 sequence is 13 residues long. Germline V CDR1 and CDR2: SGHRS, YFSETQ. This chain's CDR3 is CASSLGLGETQYF. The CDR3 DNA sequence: TGCGCCAGCAGCTTGGGACTAGGAGAGACCCAGTACTTC.

In DNA form, the CDR3 reads TGTGCCAGCAGTTACTCGACATTTACTAATGAAAAACTGTTTTTT. Amino acid sequence: CASSYSTFTNEKLFF. This chain uses TRBV6-5 with TRBJ1-4; D is ambiguous. V shed 0 bases and J shed 2 bases, with 7 bases lying between them. The germline V gene has CDR1 MNHEY and CDR2 SVGAGI. The CDR3 is made up of 15 amino acids.

The CDR3 loop reads CASSLAPGANYGYTF. The DNA of the CDR3 is TGTGCCAGCAGCTTAGCCCCGGGAGCAAACTATGGCTACACCTTC. The chain joins TRBV7-9 to TRBJ1-2; no clear D. V lost 0 bases, J lost 2 bases, and 10 bases lay in between. Per germline, CDR1 SEHNR and CDR2 FQNEAQ (reference sequence). The CDR3 is made up of 15 amino acids.

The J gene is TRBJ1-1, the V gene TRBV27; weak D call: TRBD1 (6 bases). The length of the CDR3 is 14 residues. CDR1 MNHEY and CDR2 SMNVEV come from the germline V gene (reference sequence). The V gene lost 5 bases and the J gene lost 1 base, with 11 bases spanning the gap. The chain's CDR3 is CASSPRGGNTEAFF. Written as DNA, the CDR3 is TGTGCCAGCAGTCCGAGGGGGGGGAACACTGAAGCTTTCTTT.

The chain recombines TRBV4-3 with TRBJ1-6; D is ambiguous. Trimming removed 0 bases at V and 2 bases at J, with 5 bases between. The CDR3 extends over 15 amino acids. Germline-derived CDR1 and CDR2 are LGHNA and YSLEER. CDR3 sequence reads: CASSQDSTYNSPLHF. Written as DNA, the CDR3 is TGCGCCAGCAGCCAAGATTCCACCTATAATTCACCCCTCCACTTT.

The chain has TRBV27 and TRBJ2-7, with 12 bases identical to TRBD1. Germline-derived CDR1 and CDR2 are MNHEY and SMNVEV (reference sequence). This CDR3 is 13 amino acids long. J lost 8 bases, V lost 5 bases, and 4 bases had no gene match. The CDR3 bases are TGTGCCAGCAGTCCCCGGGACAGGGGGCAGCAGTACTTC. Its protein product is CASSPRDRGQQYF.

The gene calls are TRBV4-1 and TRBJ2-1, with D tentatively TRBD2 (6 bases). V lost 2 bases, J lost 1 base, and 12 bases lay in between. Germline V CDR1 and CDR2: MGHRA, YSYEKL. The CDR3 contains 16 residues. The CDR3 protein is CASSQRGGGSYNEQFF. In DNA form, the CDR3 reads TGCGCCAGCAGCCAACGAGGTGGAGGGTCCTACAATGAGCAGTTCTTC.

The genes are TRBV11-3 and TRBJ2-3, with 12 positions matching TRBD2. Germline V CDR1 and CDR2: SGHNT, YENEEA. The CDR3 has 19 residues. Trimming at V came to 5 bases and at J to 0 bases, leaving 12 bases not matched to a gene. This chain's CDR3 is CASSPWTSGTQESTDTQYF. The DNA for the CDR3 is TGTGCCAGCAGCCCGTGGACTAGCGGGACCCAAGAAAGCACAGATACGCAGTATTTT.

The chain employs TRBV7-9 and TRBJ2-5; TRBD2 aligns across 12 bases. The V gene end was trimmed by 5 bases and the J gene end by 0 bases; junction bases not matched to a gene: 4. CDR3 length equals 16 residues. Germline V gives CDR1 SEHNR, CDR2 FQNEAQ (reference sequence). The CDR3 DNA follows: TGTGCCAGCAGCCGGACTAGCGGGGCGTACCAAGAGACCCAGTACTTC. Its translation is CASSRTSGAYQETQYF.

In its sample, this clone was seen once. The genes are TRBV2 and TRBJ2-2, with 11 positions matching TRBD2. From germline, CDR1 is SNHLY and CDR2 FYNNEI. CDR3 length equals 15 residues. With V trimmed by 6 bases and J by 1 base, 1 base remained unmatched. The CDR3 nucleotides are TGTGCCAGCAGAGGACTAGCGGGGAACACCGGGGAGCTGTTTTTT. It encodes CASRGLAGNTGELFF.

The DNA of the CDR3 is TGTGCCAGCAGTTTAGGCCGGTTAGCGGGAGGGTGGGAGCAGTTCTTC. It encodes CASSLGRLAGGWEQFF. The J gene is TRBJ2-1, the V gene TRBV27; 11 bases align to TRBD2. The CDR3 runs 16 residues. The J segment lost 10 bases and the V segment lost 2 bases, leaving 10 bases of the junction unmatched. The germline gives CDR1 MNHEY, CDR2 SMNVEV (reference sequence).

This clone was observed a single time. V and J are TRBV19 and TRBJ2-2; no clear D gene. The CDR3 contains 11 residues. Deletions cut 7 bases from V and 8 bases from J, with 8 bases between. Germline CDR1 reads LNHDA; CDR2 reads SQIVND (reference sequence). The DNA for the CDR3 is TGTGCCAGTACCCGATCTGGGGAGCTGTTTTTT. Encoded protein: CASTRSGELFF.

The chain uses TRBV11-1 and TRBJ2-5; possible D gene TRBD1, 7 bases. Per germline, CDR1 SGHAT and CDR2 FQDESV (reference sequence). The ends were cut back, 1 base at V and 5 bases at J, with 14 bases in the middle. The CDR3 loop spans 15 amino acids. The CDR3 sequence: CASSLEAGTEETQYF. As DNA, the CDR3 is TGTGCCAGCAGCTTAGAGGCGGGGACAGAGGAGACCCAGTACTTC. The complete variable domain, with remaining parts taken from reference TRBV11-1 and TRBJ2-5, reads EAEVAQSPRYKITEKSQAVAFWCDPISGHATLYWYRQILGQGPELLVQFQDESVVDDSQLPKDRFSAERLKGVDSTLKIQPAELGDSAMYLCASSLEAGTEETQYFGPGTRLLVL.

The CDR3 is CASSAGQEGYEQYF. As DNA, the CDR3 is TGTGCCAGCAGTGCTGGACAGGAAGGTTACGAGCAGTACTTC. The V gene is TRBV6-1, the J gene TRBJ2-7, with TRBD1 matching over 7 bases. The germline V gene has CDR1 MNHNS and CDR2 SASEGT. Trimming at V came to 4 bases and at J to 4 bases, leaving 7 bases not matched to a gene. The CDR3 consists of 14 residues.

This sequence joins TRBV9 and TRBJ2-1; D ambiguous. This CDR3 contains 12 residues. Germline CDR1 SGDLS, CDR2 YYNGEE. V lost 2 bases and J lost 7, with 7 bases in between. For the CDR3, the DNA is TGTGCCAGCAGCGTTGGCGTGAATGAGCAGTTCTTC. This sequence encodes CASSVGVNEQFF.

The CDR3: CASSGTGGQDTQYF. In nucleotides, the CDR3 is TGCGCCAGCAGCGGGACAGGGGGCCAGGATACGCAGTATTTT. The rearrangement uses TRBV5-1 and TRBJ2-3; 12 bases agree with TRBD1. V shed 4 bases and J 6 bases; nucleotides not matched to a gene: 3. The germline gives CDR1 SGHRS, CDR2 YFSETQ. The CDR3 has 14 amino acids.

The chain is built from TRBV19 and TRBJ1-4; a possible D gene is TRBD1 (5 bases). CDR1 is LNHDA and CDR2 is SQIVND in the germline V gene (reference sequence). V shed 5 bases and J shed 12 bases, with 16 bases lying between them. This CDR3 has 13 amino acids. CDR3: CASSPLGATELFF. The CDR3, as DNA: TGTGCCAGTAGTCCCCTTGGGGCGACGGAACTGTTTTTT.